Listed here is a single T cell receptor (beta chain). Original methodology: Counts of nucleated cells, estimated from reference gene primer amplification, were obtained. The assay was immunoSEQ multiplex PCR, and TCRdb's table has in-frame clones only and misses some. That table furnishes V, J and clone size, whereas the DNA furnished D and trimming. The sample records around 140,000 clones, roughly 84% being singletons. The sample comes from a study of blood T cell repertoires in COVID-19. Overall study context: In each case, the material was cDNA or gDNA derived from T cells, B-cell-depleted T cells, or PBMCs.

CDR1 and CDR2 from the germline V gene are SGHDT and YYEEEE. CDR3 length equals 16 residues. With 1 base clipped from V and 6 bases from J, the junction kept 10 bases outside the gene matches. Sequenced: peripheral blood. This receptor was identified in a man between 60 and 75 years old with acute or convalescent COVID-19. The chain recombines TRBV5-6 with TRBJ2-1; TRBD1 agrees at 7 bases. CDR3 nucleotide sequence: TGTGCCAGCAGCTTGCGTCAGGGGGTACTGGGCAATGAGCAGTTCTTC. Amino acid sequence: CASSLRQGVLGNEQFF.